This T cell receptor beta chain was captured in a study of blood T cell repertoires in COVID-19. Background on the study: There were acute and convalescent COVID-19 samples, and they came from the United States, Italy and Spain.

Authors' data handling: Quantification of nucleated cells was approximated via reference gene primer amplification. TCRdb's copy holds only in-frame clones and misses some; the assay was immunoSEQ multiplex PCR. From that table come the V and J calls and clone size; the DNA was used to work out D and trimming. The table lists about 180,000 clones, about 84% of them singletons. The study drew participants aged about 18 to 89 years from roughly 25 US areas. Grouping used clinical history reported by participants in a survey and questionnaire. This CDR3 has 15 residues. Looked up from germline, CDR1 is KGHSH and CDR2 is LQKENI. Trimming took off 3 bases at V and 5 bases at J, with 16 bases between the two ends.

The receptor was derived from a woman in her 40s with acute COVID-19. The specimen was PBMCs or T cells enriched from blood (not recorded which). The V and J genes are TRBV18 and TRBJ1-1, with a weak D call TRBD1 (5 bases). The CDR3 sequence: CASSPKRGIGTEAFF. In DNA, the CDR3 is TGTGCCAGCTCACCGAAAAGGGGTATTGGGACTGAAGCTTTCTTT.